This TCR beta chain was found in a study of T cell responses to AZD1222 COVID-19 vaccine. Study-wide findings and caveats: Mostly white British, mostly female donors; authors suggested clonal diversity may be underestimated. CD4 TCRs linked to vaccination spanned spike, dominating at 160-218 and 743-854. When two AZD1222 doses had been given, Spike-specific TCR breadth and depth rose.

This CDR3 region has 13 residues. V lost 6 bases and J lost 7; bases outside the gene matches: 7. CDR1 is MRHNA, CDR2 SNTAGT, per germline. Assay: immunoSEQ multiplex PCR; the TCRdb copy retains only in-frame clones and omits some. The sample has over 100,000 clones, around 89% seen once; the top ten hold over 3%. With respect to this clone: As yet, its antigen is unknown.

The source of this sequence is an adult in good health. The chain is built from TRBV6-4 and TRBJ1-2; 8 bases are a match to TRBD1. Sample: peripheral blood, taken on day 0 of AZD1222 vaccination. CDR3 bases: TGTGCCAGCAGCCCAGGGGGCCCCTTTGGCTACACCTTC. It encodes CASSPGGPFGYTF.